The rows below give T cell receptor beta chains drawn from one sample of a study of blood T cell repertoires in COVID-19. Method: immunoSEQ multiplex PCR; TCRdb's copy keeps in-frame clones and lacks some. Among a few hundred thousand clones listed, 75% to 90% were seen once. Source material: PBMCs or T cells enriched from blood (not recorded which). These receptors were collected from a man younger than 35 who had recovered from COVID-19. The CDR3 runs from the conserved cysteine through the conserved F or W. A D gene is named only where the DNA matches it firmly. Only some rows state a clone size, as once, few, many or a class for expanded clones.

J gene | clone size | D gene | CDR3 length | V gene | CDR3 DNA | CDR3 protein
TRBJ1-2 | - | - | 13 | TRBV12-3/TRBV12-4 | TGTGCTGTGGGGGCCCTACTTAACTATGGCTACACCTTC | CAVGALLNYGYTF
TRBJ2-7 | - | TRBD1 | 13 | TRBV14 | TGTGCCAGCAGCCTGGGACAGGGGAACGAGCAGTACTTC | CASSLGQGNEQYF
TRBJ2-1 | - | TRBD2 | 17 | TRBV5-1 | TGCGCCAGCAGCCAAGGGACTAGCGGGGCCGCCTCCAATGAGCAGTTCTTC | CASSQGTSGAASNEQFF
TRBJ1-1 | - | TRBD1 | 13 | TRBV12-3/TRBV12-4 | TGTGCCAGCAGTCCCAATACAGGGGCTGAAGCTTTCTTT | CASSPNTGAEAFF
TRBJ2-7 | - | - | 14 | TRBV5-1 | TGCGCCAGCAGCTTGGGAGTCTGGGGGGACGAGCAGTACTTC | CASSLGVWGDEQYF
TRBJ1-5 | - | - | 16 | TRBV5-5 | TGTGCCAGCAGCTTGTTGGGCCGGGACAACAATCAGCCCCAGCATTTT | CASSLLGRDNNQPQHF
TRBJ1-5 | - | TRBD1 | 20 | TRBV15 | TGTGCCACCAGCACTCCGACCGGGACAGGGATGACGCCGAGCAATCAGCCCCAGCATTTT | CATSTPTGTGMTPSNQPQHF
TRBJ2-1 | - | - | 16 | TRBV7-3 | TGTGCCAGCAGCTTAACCTCCGGCGGCACTTACAATGAGCAGTTCTTC | CASSLTSGGTYNEQFF
TRBJ1-1 | - | - | 15 | TRBV15 | TGTGCCACCAGCAGTCGTGGGAGAGGGAACACTGAAGCTTTCTTT | CATSSRGRGNTEAFF
TRBJ1-2 | - | TRBD1 | 15 | TRBV2 | TGTGCCAGCAGTGAACGGGACAGTAACTACTATGGCTACACCTTC | CASSERDSNYYGYTF
TRBJ2-1 | once | - | 13 | TRBV21-1 | TGTGCCAGCGGGCGGGAGGTATACAATGAGCAGTTCTTC | CASGREVYNEQFF
TRBJ1-5 | few | TRBD1 | 16 | TRBV28 | TGTGCCAGCAGTTCCCCAGGGGGCAAAAGCAATCAGCCCCAGCATTTT | CASSSPGGKSNQPQHF
TRBJ1-5 | once | TRBD1 | 15 | TRBV3-1/TRBV3-2 | TGTGCCAGCAGCGCCGGACAGGGGGTAGGAGGGCCCCAGCATTTT | CASSAGQGVGGPQHF
TRBJ1-5 | - | - | 15 | TRBV9 | TGTGCCAGCAGCGTTATGGGGAGGGAAGATCAGCCCCAGCATTTT | CASSVMGREDQPQHF
TRBJ1-2 | once | TRBD1 | 16 | TRBV28 | TGTGCCAGCGGCCTGATAATGACAGGGAATCCCTATGGCTACACCTTC | CASGLIMTGNPYGYTF
TRBJ2-3 | - | - | 13 | TRBV19 | TGTGCCACTCAGACTAGATACACAGATACGCAGTATTTT | CATQTRYTDTQYF
TRBJ2-3 | - | TRBD2 | 17 | TRBV18 | TGTGCCAGCTCACTCCGTACTAGCGGAGATGTCACAGATACGCAGTATTTT | CASSLRTSGDVTDTQYF
TRBJ1-5 | - | - | 15 | TRBV5-8 | TGTGCCAGCAGCTTAGGAGCATATAGCAATCAGCCCCAGCATTTT | CASSLGAYSNQPQHF
TRBJ1-2 | - | - | 13 | TRBV19 | TGTGCCAGTAGTACCCCTCAACAGTATGGCTACACCTTC | CASSTPQQYGYTF
TRBJ2-7 | - | - | 15 | TRBV5-1 | TGCGCCAGCAGCACGTCTACAGGAAACTCCTACGAGCAGTACTTC | CASSTSTGNSYEQYF
TRBJ2-7 | - | - | 14 | TRBV5-1 | TGCGCCAGCAGCCAAACGGGGGTCTACAACGAGCAGTACTTC | CASSQTGVYNEQYF
TRBJ1-2 | - | TRBD1 | 16 | TRBV2 | TGTGCCAGCAGTGGTGCCCGACAGGGGGCAGACTATGGCTACACCTTC | CASSGARQGADYGYTF
TRBJ2-7 | - | - | 12 | TRBV2 | TGTGCCAGCTGCTTGGACAGCTACGAGCAGTACTTC | CASCLDSYEQYF
TRBJ2-2 | - | TRBD2 | 18 | TRBV11-3 | TGTGCCAGCAGCTTAGATTATGGACTAGCGGGAGACACCGGGGAGCTGTTTTTT | CASSLDYGLAGDTGELFF
TRBJ2-7 | - | - | 14 | TRBV5-1 | TGCGCCAGCAGCACTGACCAGGGGCCCTACGAGCAGTACTTC | CASSTDQGPYEQYF
TRBJ1-6 | - | - | 14 | TRBV19 | TGTGCCAGTAGTATAATCCCCACCGGTTCACCCCTCCACTTT | CASSIIPTGSPLHF
TRBJ1-5 | - | TRBD1 | 15 | TRBV19 | TGTGCCAGTAGTATTAGGGACAGGGCCATTCAGCCCCAGCATTTT | CASSIRDRAIQPQHF
TRBJ1-2 | - | - | 12 | TRBV3-1/TRBV3-2 | TGTGCCAGCAGCATGACGGAGAGAGGCTACACCTTC | CASSMTERGYTF
TRBJ1-2 | - | TRBD1 | 15 | TRBV9 | TGTGCCAGCAGCCCTCGGGACAGGGCTGACTATGGCTACACCTTC | CASSPRDRADYGYTF
TRBJ2-3 | - | TRBD2 | 17 | TRBV24-1 | TGTGCCACCAGTGGGCTAGCGGGAGTGGGTGGCACAGATACGCAGTATTTT | CATSGLAGVGGTDTQYF